The 30 T cell receptor beta chains below come from one sample, sequenced in a study of cytomegalovirus exposure and HLA in healthy donors. Primers included in the PCR were 60 Vbeta and 13 Jbeta primers. The data were produced by immunoSEQ multiplex PCR, yet TCRdb's version contains in-frame clones alone and is incomplete. The data show roughly 93,000 clones, around three quarters seen once. Sequencing was carried out using PBMCs. These receptors came from a man aged 35-49 years in good health and CMV-seronegative.

The chain links TRBV13 to TRBJ1-6; TRBD1 matches at 10 bases. Looked up from germline, CDR1 is PRHDT and CDR2 is FYEKMQ (reference sequence). The CDR3 has 16 amino acids. Trimming removed 2 bases from V and 4 bases from J; junction bases left unmatched: 2. The CDR3 coding sequence is TGTGCCAGCAGCTTAACGGACAGGGGGTATAATTCACCCCTCCACTTT. It is translated as CASSLTDRGYNSPLHF.

This chain connects TRBV7-3 to TRBJ2-7; D is perhaps TRBD2 (6 bases). Germline CDR1 reads SGHTA; CDR2 reads FQGTGA. The CDR3 contains 14 residues. The ends were cut back, 5 bases at V and 1 base at J, with 12 bases in the middle. In nucleotides, the CDR3 is TGTGCCAGCAGCCCTCAGGCGGGGTCCTACGAGCAGTACTTC. Amino acids: CASSPQAGSYEQYF.

There are a few counts of this clone. The V call is TRBV6-1, the J call TRBJ1-5; TRBD1 aligns across 10 bases. V lost 5 bases to trimming and J lost 5 bases; unmatched junction nucleotides: 9. The germline V gene encodes CDR1 MNHNS and CDR2 SASEGT. The length of the CDR3 is 16 residues. This CDR3 is CASSKDKTGGHQPQHF. The CDR3 DNA reads as TGTGCCAGCAGTAAAGATAAGACAGGGGGCCATCAGCCCCAGCATTTT.

The chain joins TRBV9 to TRBJ1-1, with D possibly being TRBD1 (5 bases). The CDR3 loop spans 15 amino acids. With 0 bases removed from V and 3 bases from J, the gap between germline ends came to 12 bases. Germline lookup yields CDR1 SGDLS and CDR2 YYNGEE. As DNA, the CDR3 is TGTGCCAGCAGCGTAGGCTGGGGGGAGGACACTGAAGCTTTCTTT. Amino acids: CASSVGWGEDTEAFF.

This chain links TRBV7-2 with TRBJ2-1; weak D call: TRBD1 (6 bases). The CDR3 consists of 16 residues. Per germline, CDR1 SGHTA and CDR2 FQGNSA. V gave up 0 bases and J gave up 2 bases, with 11 bases separating them. The CDR3 DNA is TGTGCCAGCAGCTTAGCGGCCAGGGGACCCTACAATGAGCAGTTCTTC. Translated: CASSLAARGPYNEQFF.

The rearrangement uses TRBV4-3 and TRBJ1-2, with 8 bases identical to TRBD1. The CDR3 contains 16 residues. V dropped 0 bases and J dropped 2; count of bases not matched to a gene: 5. Germline V gene sequence: CDR1 LGHNA, CDR2 YSLEER. CDR3 DNA: TGCGCCAGCAGCCAAGATTCAGGGGGCTGGAACTATGGCTACACCTTC. Its translation is CASSQDSGGWNYGYTF.

V gene TRBV14 combines with J gene TRBJ1-2, with D unclear. CDR1 is SGHDN and CDR2 is FVKESK in the germline V gene. This CDR3 contains 14 residues. V lost 2 bases and J lost 0, with 7 bases in between. CDR3 region: CASSQLGANYGYTF. The CDR3 region has the DNA TGTGCCAGCAGCCAATTGGGAGCTAACTATGGCTACACCTTC.

This clone was seen only a few times. The chain combines TRBV9 with TRBJ2-5; 9 bases map to TRBD2. The V segment lost 0 bases and the J segment 5 bases; nucleotides outside the gene matches: 2. Germline-derived CDR1 and CDR2 are SGDLS and YYNGEE. The CDR3 has 14 amino acids. DNA of the CDR3: TGTGCCAGCAGCGTAGAGAGCGGGGGGGAGACCCAGTACTTC. Its protein product is CASSVESGGETQYF.

The rearrangement joins TRBV2 to TRBJ2-1, with D perhaps TRBD2 (5 bases). This CDR3 has 15 amino acids. The germline V gene encodes CDR1 SNHLY and CDR2 FYNNEI. V shed 11 bases and J shed 0 bases, with 17 bases lying between them. In nucleotides, the CDR3 is TGTGCCGCCAGCGGTCGCTCTCTCTCCTACAATGAGCAGTTCTTC. Protein: CAASGRSLSYNEQFF.

The V call is TRBV7-2, the J call TRBJ2-6; TRBD1 aligns across 8 bases. V lost 1 base and J lost 0; bases outside the gene matches: 8. The CDR3 is 19 amino acids. Germline CDR1 is SGHTA and CDR2 is FQGNSA. In DNA form, the CDR3 reads TGTGCCAGCAGCTTAGAAGGACAGGGCGTCTCCTCTGGGGCCAACGTCCTGACTTTC. Translating gives CASSLEGQGVSSGANVLTF.

The chain couples TRBV29-1 to TRBJ1-1; D might be TRBD1 (5 bases). V lost 7 bases and J 2 bases, leaving 14 bases between the germline ends. This CDR3 spans 13 amino acids. CDR1 is SQVTM and CDR2 is ANQGSEA in the germline V gene. CDR3 loop: CSATMGGNTEAFF. The CDR3 region has the DNA TGCAGCGCCACTATGGGGGGAAACACTGAAGCTTTCTTT.

In this sample, this clone turned up once. V usage is TRBV6-5 and J usage is TRBJ2-5; D unresolved. V lost 6 bases, J lost 4 bases, and 12 bases lay in between. CDR3 length: 13 residues. CDR1 is MNHEY, CDR2 SVGAGI, per germline. The DNA of the CDR3 is TGTGCCAGCAGCCTCGGCGGCAGAGAGACCCAGTACTTC. Translating gives CASSLGGRETQYF.

The gene calls are TRBV4-2 and TRBJ2-1, with D tentatively TRBD1 (5 bases). V lost 0 bases to trimming and J lost 9 bases, with 12 bases between them. Germline CDR1 reads LGHNA; CDR2 reads YNFKEQ. The CDR3 totals 14 residues. CDR3 protein: CASSQDPTVSEQFF. CDR3 bases: TGTGCCAGCAGCCAAGACCCGACAGTGAGTGAGCAGTTCTTC.

The chain carries TRBV7-8 and TRBJ1-1; the D is unclear. Germline CDR1 and CDR2: SGHVS and FQNEAQ. The germline V and J ends were trimmed by 3 bases and 5 bases, with 7 bases remaining between them. This CDR3 has 12 amino acids. CDR3 nucleotide sequence: TGTGCCAGCAGCTTCGAGGGAACTGAAGCTTTCTTT. Translating gives CASSFEGTEAFF.

This chain links TRBV9 with TRBJ1-6; D gene ambiguous. The CDR3 is 17 residues long. Trimming took off 0 bases at V and 2 bases at J, with 12 bases between the two ends. Germline assignment: CDR1 SGDLS and CDR2 YYNGEE. In DNA form, the CDR3 reads TGTGCCAGCAGCGTAGGTCCTAGAGGCACCTATAATTCACCCCTCCACTTT. Protein product: CASSVGPRGTYNSPLHF.

J is TRBJ2-7 and V is TRBV4-3, with TRBD2 matching 8 bases. Per germline, CDR1 LGHNA and CDR2 YSLEER. Trimming took 4 bases from V and 1 from J; bases not matched to a gene: 9. There are 16 residues in the CDR3. The CDR3 region is CASSRSLAGGSYEQYF. CDR3 nucleotide sequence: TGCGCCAGCAGCCGCTCCCTCGCGGGGGGTTCCTACGAGCAGTACTTC.

The chain joins TRBV7-3 to TRBJ2-2, with D perhaps TRBD2 (6 bases). V was trimmed by 5 bases and J by 3 bases, leaving 19 bases between them. This CDR3 region has 17 residues. The V gene's germline CDR1 is SGHTA and CDR2 FQGTGA. The CDR3 region is CASSRNERGLHTGELFF. The CDR3 DNA reads TGTGCCAGCAGCAGGAACGAAAGGGGACTTCACACCGGGGAGCTGTTTTTT. The full variable domain, with the rest looked up from reference TRBV7-3 and TRBJ2-2, is GAGVSQTPSNKVTEKGKYVELRCDPISGHTALYWYRQSLGQGPEFLIYFQGTGAADDSGLPNDRFFAVRPEGSVSTLKIQRTERGDSAVYLCASSRNERGLHTGELFFGEGSRLTVL.

This clone was picked up one time. This chain connects TRBV9 to TRBJ1-1; TRBD1 might be the D (5 bases). The CDR3 is 17 amino acids. The V gene's germline CDR1 is SGDLS and CDR2 YYNGEE. Trimming took 2 bases from V and 3 from J, leaving 20 bases between them. This CDR3 reads CASSVTPIGASDTEAFF. As DNA, the CDR3 is TGTGCCAGCAGCGTCACCCCCATAGGGGCTTCGGACACTGAAGCTTTCTTT.

The V gene is TRBV9, the J gene TRBJ1-6; possible D gene TRBD1, 6 bases. V gave up 2 bases and J gave up 3 bases, with 18 bases separating them. CDR1 is SGDLS, CDR2 YYNGEE, per germline. This CDR3 comprises 18 residues. The CDR3: CASSVTGGGLNYNSPLHF. For the CDR3, the DNA is TGTGCCAGCAGCGTTACAGGTGGGGGCCTCAACTATAATTCACCCCTCCACTTT.

The V call is TRBV4-1, the J call TRBJ2-7; 7 nucleotides align to TRBD1. Trimming at V came to 1 base and at J to 1 base, leaving 10 bases not matched to a gene. The CDR3 loop spans 17 amino acids. Germline CDR1 reads MGHRA; CDR2 reads YSYEKL. The CDR3 DNA reads as TGCGCCAGCAGCCAAGTGCAGGGGGACACGGATTCCTACGAGCAGTACTTC. Translation gives CASSQVQGDTDSYEQYF.

In its sample, this clone was seen once. The gene calls are TRBV19 and TRBJ2-2; D ambiguous. The CDR3 contains 14 residues. Trimming pared 6 bases from V and 0 bases from J, leaving 8 bases between. CDR1 is LNHDA and CDR2 is SQIVND in the germline V gene (reference sequence). The CDR3 region is CASRTLPNTGELFF. For the CDR3, the DNA is TGTGCCAGTAGGACACTTCCGAACACCGGGGAGCTGTTTTTT.

The CDR3 spells CASSEVWRTDGYTF. The CDR3 DNA is TGTGCCAGCAGTGAAGTCTGGAGGACCGATGGCTACACCTTC. The chain links TRBV6-5 to TRBJ1-2; D remains ambiguous. Between the trimmed V and J ends, which lost 5 bases and 6 bases, there was a span of 16 bases. CDR3 length: 14 amino acids. Germline CDR1 reads MNHEY; CDR2 reads SVGAGI.

This chain connects TRBV5-1 to TRBJ2-1; 12 bases map to TRBD2. Looked up from germline, CDR1 is SGHRS and CDR2 is YFSETQ. This CDR3 is built from 17 residues. V gave up 4 bases and J gave up 3 bases; unmatched junction bases: 8. The CDR3 is CASSRTTSGGIYNEQFF. The CDR3 nucleotides are TGCGCCAGCAGCCGCACGACTAGCGGGGGTATCTACAATGAGCAGTTCTTC.

This clone has just one count. The chain uses TRBV2 and TRBJ2-3, with 7 bases identical to TRBD2. CDR1 is SNHLY, CDR2 FYNNEI, per germline. V trimming: 6 bases; J trimming: 5 bases; junction bases outside the gene matches: 5. There are 13 residues in the CDR3. CDR3 region: CASRGTIRDTQYF. In DNA form, the CDR3 reads TGTGCCAGCAGAGGGACTATCAGAGATACGCAGTATTTT.

The CDR3 sequence is CAWRPARVTEAFF. The CDR3 DNA reads as TGTGCCTGGAGACCGGCCAGGGTCACTGAAGCTTTCTTT. This chain uses TRBV30 with TRBJ1-1; possibly TRBD1 for D (5 bases). Looked up from germline, CDR1 is GTSNPN and CDR2 is SVGIG (reference sequence). The CDR3 covers 13 residues. V lost 3 bases, J lost 4 bases, and 12 bases lay in between.

CDR3 nucleotide sequence: TGTGCCAGCAGGACGGGGACAGTCAATCAGCCCCAGCATTTT. It translates to CASRTGTVNQPQHF. The J gene is TRBJ1-5, the V gene TRBV28; 7 bases fit TRBD1. The CDR3 runs to 14 residues. From germline, CDR1 is MDHEN and CDR2 SYDVKM. V trimming: 6 bases; J trimming: 3 bases; junction bases outside the gene matches: 5.

The chain combines TRBV14 with TRBJ2-5, with a possible D match to TRBD2 (5 bases). The V end was cut by 4 bases, the J end by 5 bases, with 8 bases between. From germline, CDR1 is SGHDN and CDR2 FVKESK. This CDR3 is built from 12 residues. The CDR3 protein is CASSLTRETQYF. The CDR3 DNA reads TGTGCCAGCAGCCTTACTAGGGAGACCCAGTACTTC.

The V and J genes are TRBV9 and TRBJ2-3, with 8 positions matching TRBD2. In germline, CDR1 is SGDLS, CDR2 YYNGEE. The junction had 7 bases not matched to a gene; V was cut back by 5 bases and J by 2 bases. The CDR3 loop spans 15 amino acids. The CDR3, as DNA: TGTGCCAGCAGTCTAGCGGGCTTCGCCACAGATACGCAGTATTTT. Its translation: CASSLAGFATDTQYF.

The chain uses TRBV28 and TRBJ1-2; no firm D call. The CDR3 runs 12 residues. The V end lost 8 bases, the J end lost 2 bases, and 9 bases lay between the germline ends. The germline CDR1 and CDR2 sequences are MDHEN and SYDVKM. CDR3: CASVGQNYGYTF. CDR3 coding DNA: TGTGCCAGCGTCGGTCAAAACTATGGCTACACCTTC.

CDR3 sequence: CASSVAGGDGYTF. In nucleotides, the CDR3 is TGTGCCAGCAGCGTAGCCGGAGGGGATGGCTACACCTTC. V usage is TRBV9 and J usage is TRBJ1-2, with D possibly matching TRBD1 (5 bases). The ends were cut back, 0 bases at V and 6 bases at J, with 9 bases in the middle. Germline V gene lookup returns CDR1 SGDLS and CDR2 YYNGEE. This CDR3 has 13 amino acids.